This T cell receptor beta chain was documented in a study of T cell responses to AZD1222 COVID-19 vaccine. The CDR3 consists of 13 residues. Trimming left V 6 bases short and J 2 bases short, with 10 bases between. Germline V gives CDR1 MNHEY, CDR2 SVGAGI. Sequenced by immunoSEQ multiplex PCR; TCRdb stores in-frame clones only, minus some. This table holds about 110,000 clones, about 88% found once. Study outcomes and limitations: Among vaccine-associated CD4 TCRs, coverage spanned spike, with dominance at 160-218 and 743-854. Targeting of unmutated variant regions was reportedly seen in nearly half of spike-specific TCRs. Donors, mostly white British, included more females; clonal diversity was possibly underestimated.

On this clone: What it recognizes is unknown.

This chain joins TRBV6-5 and TRBJ1-1; no clear D gene. The clonotype was recovered from an adult in good health. The sample here was peripheral blood, taken on day 0 of AZD1222 vaccination. In DNA form, the CDR3 reads TGTGCCAGCAGAATACAACTAAACACTGAAGCTTTCTTT. The encoded protein is CASRIQLNTEAFF.